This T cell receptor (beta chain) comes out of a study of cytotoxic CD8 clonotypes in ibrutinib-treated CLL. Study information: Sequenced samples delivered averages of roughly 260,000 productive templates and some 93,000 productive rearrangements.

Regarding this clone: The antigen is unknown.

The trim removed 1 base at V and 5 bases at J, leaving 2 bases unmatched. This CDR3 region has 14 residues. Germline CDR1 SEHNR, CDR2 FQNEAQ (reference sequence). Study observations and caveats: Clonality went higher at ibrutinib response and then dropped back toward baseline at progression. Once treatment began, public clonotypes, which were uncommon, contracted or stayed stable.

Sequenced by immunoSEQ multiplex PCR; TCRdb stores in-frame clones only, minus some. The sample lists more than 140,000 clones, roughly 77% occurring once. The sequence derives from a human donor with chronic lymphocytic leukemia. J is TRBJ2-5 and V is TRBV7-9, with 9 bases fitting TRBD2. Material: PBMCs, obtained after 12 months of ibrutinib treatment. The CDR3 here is CASSLVAGAETQYF. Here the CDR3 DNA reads TGTGCCAGCAGCTTAGTAGCGGGAGCCGAGACCCAGTACTTC.